This TCR beta chain was sequenced in a study of T-cell reconstitution after alpha-beta-depleted transplantation in children (dated by TCRdb to between 2015 and 2016). Background on the whole study: The study quantitatively tracked T-cell immune reconstitution after TCRalphabeta/CD19-depleted allogeneic hematopoietic cell transplantation in children using TCR repertoire profiling. On the study overall, not on this receptor specifically: In some patients, the high TCRbeta diversity seen at day 60 was put down to recipient T cells and intrathymic progenitors that had survived conditioning. About two months after transplant, the apparently early recovery of alphabetaT-cell counts reportedly depended on just several hundred clones that had expanded rapidly and came from non-depleted graft cells. The frequencies of hyperexpanded clones fell over the following months, and after one year, T-cell counts and TCRbeta diversity were mostly attributed to newly produced T cells.

The treatment or condition label for this specimen denotes: allogeneic hematopoietic cell transplantation with graft depleted of TCRalphabeta T cells and CD19 B cells. The children who served as transplant recipients had been given grafts of TCRalphabeta/CD19-depleted allogeneic hematopoietic cells. From its cysteine to its phenylalanine, the CDR3 spans 15 amino acids. Kept here is only the CDR3 DNA, which spans 45 bases and is read in frame from base 1. Trimming takes 3 bases from V and 2 bases from J, and the germline ends sit 12 bases apart. From a lookup of the germline V gene, CDR1 and CDR2 are SNHLY and FYNNEI. Preparation of the library involved PCR. The sequencer was an Illumina HiSeq 2500. TCR library preparation used molecular barcoding, with unique molecular identifiers applied to normalize quantification of the TCRbeta repertoire. TCRdb reprocessed the public reads (quality trimming at Q25 with fastp, clone calling with MiXCR) and kept in-frame beta chains. Rows with one shared CDR3 protein collapse into an entry with the most common genes and DNA. The sample table contains tens of thousands of distinct CDR3 sequences; only one count was recorded for roughly half of them. The top ten clones comprise roughly two fifths of the sample.

There are many counts of this clonotype. Which antigen it targets is not known. Base qualities are not at hand, and no much larger clone is one base apart. This receptor was taken from a boy less than two years old with SCID, due to receive a stem cell transplant. Sequencing was performed on peripheral blood, taken before TCRalphabeta/CD19-depleted stem cell transplant. The V gene is TRBV2 and the J gene is TRBJ2-3; a tentative D call is TRBD2 (5 bases match). CDR3 sequence: CASSELTGTTDTQYF. DNA sequence: TGTGCCAGCAGTGAGTTGACGGGAACCACAGATACGCAGTATTTT.